One sample yielded the 30 T cell receptor beta chains listed below, sequenced in a study of blood T cell repertoires in COVID-19. The repertoire was sequenced with immunoSEQ multiplex PCR; TCRdb's copy has only in-frame clones and lacks some. The sample carries fewer than 130,000 clones, about 80% recorded once. Specimen: peripheral blood. The receptors come from a woman over 75 with active or convalescent COVID-19.

The chain recombines TRBV2 with TRBJ2-3; D may be TRBD2 (6 bases). The length of the CDR3 is 16 residues. V lost 6 bases and J 2 bases, leaving 18 bases between the germline ends. CDR1 is SNHLY and CDR2 is FYNNEI in the germline V gene. CDR3 amino acids: CASRGQRGRYTDTQYF. CDR3 DNA sequence: TGTGCCAGCAGGGGGCAAAGAGGGAGGTACACAGATACGCAGTATTTT.

This clone has only a few counts. The J gene is TRBJ1-5, the V gene TRBV6-5; D ambiguous. CDR1 is MNHEY, CDR2 SVGAGI, per germline. The CDR3 spans 14 residues. The ends were cut back, 0 bases at V and 6 bases at J, with 9 bases in the middle. The CDR3 DNA follows: TGTGCCAGCAGTTACTCGAACTTGTTTCAGCCCCAGCATTTT. It codes for CASSYSNLFQPQHF.

The chain is built from TRBV7-9 and TRBJ2-3, with 9 bases identical to TRBD1. Germline CDR1 is SEHNR and CDR2 is FQNEAQ (reference sequence). This CDR3 region has 16 residues. The ends lost 6 bases at V and 5 bases at J; junction bases unmatched: 12. The CDR3 region is CASRYPWGQGEDTQYF. As DNA, the CDR3 is TGTGCCAGCAGATACCCCTGGGGACAGGGTGAAGATACGCAGTATTTT.

The chain is built from TRBV5-4 and TRBJ2-3; 13 nucleotides line up with TRBD2. Germline V CDR1 and CDR2: SGHNT, YYREEE (reference sequence). V was pared by 4 bases and J by 4 bases, with 3 bases of the junction left unmatched. This CDR3 has 15 amino acids. The CDR3 loop reads CASSKGLAGSDTQYF. Written as DNA, the CDR3 is TGTGCCAGCAGCAAGGGACTAGCGGGATCAGATACGCAGTATTTT.

The chain joins TRBV4-1 to TRBJ2-3; the D gene is possibly TRBD1 (5 bases). V shed 1 base and J shed 2 bases, with 16 bases lying between them. CDR1 is MGHRA, CDR2 YSYEKL, per germline. This CDR3 comprises 17 residues. CDR3 protein: CASSQVVGEGVTDTQYF. CDR3 sequence (DNA): TGCGCCAGCAGCCAAGTTGTCGGCGAAGGGGTCACAGATACGCAGTATTTT.

In this sample, this clone turned up once. This chain joins TRBV7-8 and TRBJ1-5; D unclear. This CDR3 region has 16 residues. Trimming removed 4 bases at V and 4 bases at J, with 17 bases between. Germline CDR1 and CDR2: SGHVS and FQNEAQ. The CDR3 bases are TGTGCCAGCAGCTACCTTGGGCGGACTACTAATCAGCCCCAGCATTTT. As protein: CASSYLGRTTNQPQHF.

This chain links TRBV28 with TRBJ1-5; no definite D call. Germline values: CDR1 MDHEN, CDR2 SYDVKM. The CDR3 loop spans 16 amino acids. The V end lost 0 bases, the J end lost 2 bases, and 11 bases lay between the germline ends. As DNA, the CDR3 is TGTGCCAGCAGTTTATGGGGCGCGTGGGGCAATCAGCCCCAGCATTTT. Protein product: CASSLWGAWGNQPQHF.

This clone was recorded once. The chain links TRBV10-3 to TRBJ2-2; D possibly corresponds to TRBD1 (6 bases). V lost 8 bases to trimming and J lost 13 bases, with 11 bases between them. The length of the CDR3 is 10 residues. Germline V gene sequence: CDR1 ENHRY, CDR2 SYGVKD. The CDR3 DNA reads as TGTGCCATCGGGCAGGGGAGGCTGTTTTTT. Protein: CAIGQGRLFF.

The CDR3 DNA reads TGTGCCAGCAGCCCCGGGACTAGCGTGGATACGCAGTATTTT. It codes for CASSPGTSVDTQYF. The chain employs TRBV7-3 and TRBJ2-3; TRBD2 matches at 10 bases. The CDR3 has 14 amino acids. Trimming at V came to 5 bases and at J to 6 bases, leaving 5 bases not matched to a gene. CDR1 SGHTA and CDR2 FQGTGA come from the germline V gene. Full variable domain (missing parts from reference TRBV7-3 and TRBJ2-3): GAGVSQTPSNKVTEKGKYVELRCDPISGHTALYWYRQSLGQGPEFLIYFQGTGAADDSGLPNDRFFAVRPEGSVSTLKIQRTERGDSAVYLCASSPGTSVDTQYFGPGTRLTVL.

This sequence joins TRBV11-2 and TRBJ1-4, with TRBD1 as a possible D gene (5 bases). Per the germline V gene, CDR1 is SGHAT and CDR2 is FQNNGV. The CDR3 contains 13 residues. V lost 5 bases and J 5 bases, leaving 9 bases between the germline ends. The CDR3 region has the DNA TGTGCCAGCAGCCGACAGTTAAATGAAAAACTGTTTTTT. Its protein product is CASSRQLNEKLFF.

This clone has just one count. The chain combines TRBV5-1 with TRBJ2-7; TRBD1 aligns across 9 bases. The CDR3 extends over 12 amino acids. Unmatched junction bases numbered 2, after V lost 4 bases and J lost 6 bases. Germline-derived CDR1 and CDR2 are SGHRS and YFSETQ. The CDR3 spells CASSRDRAEQYF. CDR3 bases: TGCGCCAGCAGCCGGGACAGGGCCGAGCAGTACTTC.

This clone was recorded a few times. The CDR3 DNA sequence: TGTGCCAGCAGTCGGGAGCCCGCTTCCTACGAGCAGTACTTC. This translates into CASSREPASYEQYF. The chain combines TRBV6-5 with TRBJ2-7, with D possibly TRBD2 on 6 matching bases. CDR3 length: 14 amino acids. Per the germline V gene, CDR1 is MNHEY and CDR2 is SVGAGI. Trimming left V 5 bases short and J 1 base short, with 12 bases between.

This rearrangement joins TRBV7-6 to TRBJ2-5; 9 bases match TRBD1. The CDR3 contains 15 residues. Germline V gene lookup returns CDR1 SGHVS and CDR2 FNYEAQ. The junction had 7 bases not matched to a gene; V was cut back by 5 bases and J by 3 bases. CDR3 nucleotides: TGTGCCAGCAGCCGACTGGGACAGGGAGAAGAGACCCAGTACTTC. This translates into CASSRLGQGEETQYF.

The chain has TRBV11-3 and TRBJ2-5; D is uncertain. Germline loops: CDR1 SGHNT, CDR2 YENEEA. The germline V and J ends were trimmed by 5 bases and 5 bases, with 12 bases remaining between them. This CDR3 comprises 13 residues. CDR3 residues: CASSQTLGETQYF. The CDR3 DNA follows: TGTGCCAGCAGCCAGACCCTCGGGGAGACCCAGTACTTC.

The rearrangement joins TRBV7-2 to TRBJ2-1; D gene ambiguous. The CDR3 is made up of 14 amino acids. In germline, CDR1 is SGHTA, CDR2 FQGNSA. V was cut by 1 base and J by 9 bases, with 13 bases left in between. The CDR3 DNA sequence: TGTGCCAGCAGCTTAGGGTTCGGAGCTATTGAGCAGTTCTTC. It codes for CASSLGFGAIEQFF.

The rearrangement links TRBV2 to TRBJ2-1; 10 bases fit TRBD2. Germline CDR1 SNHLY, CDR2 FYNNEI. With 6 bases clipped from V and 5 bases from J, the junction kept 10 bases outside the gene matches. The CDR3 totals 16 residues. The CDR3 nucleotides read TGTGCCAGCAGGGACCTCCTAGCGGGAGAAGACAATGAGCAGTTCTTC. Protein product: CASRDLLAGEDNEQFF.

This clone was detected many times. The CDR3 region is CATSEITGGSGNTIYF. The CDR3 nucleotides read TGTGCCACCAGTGAAATTACAGGGGGCTCTGGAAACACCATATATTTT. The chain has TRBV24-1 and TRBJ1-3, with 8 bases fitting TRBD1. J lost 0 bases, V lost 4 bases, and 4 bases had no gene match. Germline assignment: CDR1 KGHDR and CDR2 SFDVKD. The CDR3 is 16 amino acids.

The chain carries TRBV5-1 and TRBJ2-5, with D hard to call. The CDR3 has 15 amino acids. The V gene's germline CDR1 is SGHRS and CDR2 YFSETQ. V dropped 0 bases and J dropped 3 bases, with 12 bases sitting between them. CDR3 DNA sequence: TGCGCCAGCAGCTTGGGTAGCTTTCGGGAAGAGACCCAGTACTTC. This sequence encodes CASSLGSFREETQYF.

J is TRBJ1-2 and V is TRBV11-1, with 8 bases matching TRBD1. Germline-derived CDR1 and CDR2 are SGHAT and FQDESV (reference sequence). This CDR3 region has 14 residues. V was clipped by 3 bases and J by 2 bases; unmatched bases: 2. The CDR3 sequence is CASSLGQANYGYTF. The CDR3 DNA is TGTGCCAGCAGCTTGGGACAGGCGAACTATGGCTACACCTTC.

This clone was counted only a few times. The chain combines TRBV27 with TRBJ1-2, with D perhaps TRBD1 (6 bases). The CDR3 is 15 amino acids. Germline V gene data show CDR1 as MNHEY and CDR2 as SMNVEV (reference sequence). Trimming stripped 4 bases from V and 8 bases from J, with 20 bases between. The CDR3 DNA is TGTGCCAGCAGTTCTCCCCTGCGGGGGCCTGCGGGCTACACCTTC. Protein sequence: CASSSPLRGPAGYTF.

With regard to this clone: Other nucleotide sequences in the sample specify the same CDR3. This sequence joins TRBV7-2 and TRBJ2-1; TRBD2 agrees at 14 bases. Germline CDR1 is SGHTA and CDR2 is FQGNSA. V shed 5 bases and J 6 bases; nucleotides not matched to a gene: 3. The CDR3 covers 15 residues. CDR3 nucleotide sequence: TGTGCCAGCAGCCTTGGACTAGCGGGAGGCAATGAGCAGTTCTTC. This encodes CASSLGLAGGNEQFF.

This clone was counted a few times. The chain joins TRBV4-2 to TRBJ1-1; 9 bases are a match to TRBD1. Germline lookup yields CDR1 LGHNA and CDR2 YNFKEQ. Unmatched junction bases numbered 4, after V lost 7 bases and J lost 4 bases. The CDR3 runs to 13 residues. The CDR3 DNA reads as TGTGCCAGCACGGACAGGGGTCGCACTGAAGCTTTCTTT. Residues: CASTDRGRTEAFF.

This chain connects TRBV18 to TRBJ1-2; 7 bases are a match to TRBD1. Trimming at V came to 0 bases and at J to 4 bases, leaving 5 bases not matched to a gene. Germline assignment: CDR1 KGHSH and CDR2 LQKENI. The CDR3 is 15 residues long. CDR3 in amino acids: CASSPPSGQPYGYTF. The CDR3 coding sequence is TGTGCCAGCTCACCACCTTCGGGACAGCCCTATGGCTACACCTTC.

This clone was detected once. V is TRBV5-6 and J is TRBJ2-1; 9 bases are a match to TRBD2. V lost 4 bases, J lost 9 bases, and 17 bases stayed unmatched. The CDR3 runs 17 residues. Germline V gives CDR1 SGHDT, CDR2 YYEEEE. CDR3 coding DNA: TGTGCCAGCAGCGGATCCCTTAGCGGGAGAATTAGCGGTGAGCAGTTCTTC. As protein: CASSGSLSGRISGEQFF.

This chain joins TRBV4-2 and TRBJ2-7, with 9 bases fitting TRBD2. J was trimmed by 5 bases and V by 5 bases; bases with no gene match: 7. This CDR3 region has 14 residues. CDR1 is LGHNA, CDR2 YNFKEQ, per germline. CDR3 sequence reads: CASSNSGSIDEQYF. In DNA, the CDR3 is TGTGCCAGCAGCAATAGCGGGAGTATCGACGAGCAGTACTTC.

This clone has only a few counts. This chain's CDR3 is CASALGGMGGGELFF. The CDR3, as DNA: TGTGCCAGCGCCCTAGGCGGGATGGGCGGCGGGGAGCTGTTTTTT. The rearrangement links TRBV6-5 to TRBJ2-2; D is perhaps TRBD2 (6 bases). The CDR3 runs to 15 residues. Germline loops: CDR1 MNHEY, CDR2 SVGAGI. Trimming cost V 8 bases and J 7 bases, with 20 bases left between them.

The chain couples TRBV21-1 to TRBJ2-7; no check of the table's D call, TRBD1, against the DNA was made. TRBV21-1 has pseudogene status. This CDR3 is 24 amino acids long. The CDR3 DNA sequence: TGTGCCAGCAGAAAATTAGAGGTCCGACCCGAACCGTTGGGGACAGCGAAGCCTACCGACGAGCAGTACTTC. Translated: CASRKLEVRPEPLGTAKPTDEQYF.

DNA for the CDR3: TGTGCCAGCTCACCGTTGGAGTACGAGCAGTACTTC. Translated, it gives CASSPLEYEQYF. The genes are TRBV18 and TRBJ2-7; D gene unclear. V was shortened by 3 bases and J by 4 bases, with 7 bases between the two germline ends. The germline CDR1 and CDR2 sequences are KGHSH and LQKENI. The CDR3 has 12 amino acids.

V and J are TRBV5-1 and TRBJ2-1, with 11 bases fitting TRBD1. The ends lost 8 bases at V and 7 bases at J; junction bases unmatched: 11. Germline V gene sequence: CDR1 SGHRS, CDR2 YFSETQ. The CDR3 is 15 amino acids. The CDR3: CASAGTGGFRNEQFF. The CDR3 DNA reads as TGCGCCAGTGCCGGGACAGGGGGGTTTAGGAATGAGCAGTTCTTC.

The chain is built from TRBV15 and TRBJ1-4, with 7 bases identical to TRBD1. Germline V gives CDR1 LNHNV, CDR2 YYDKDF (reference sequence). The CDR3 is 16 amino acids. The J segment lost 5 bases and the V segment lost 0 bases, leaving 6 bases of the junction unmatched. CDR3 sequence: CATSRDPDRRNEKLFF. The CDR3 nucleotides are TGTGCCACCAGCAGAGATCCGGACAGGAGAAATGAAAAACTGTTTTTT.